This T cell receptor (beta chain) was sequenced during a study of blood T cell repertoires in COVID-19. Study as a whole: Acute and convalescent COVID-19 samples came from the United States, Italy and Spain. Nucleic acid was either cDNA or gDNA, and it came from T cells, B-cell-depleted T cells, or PBMCs.

How the authors handled the data: Estimates of nucleated cell counts were drawn from the amplification of reference gene primers. The method was immunoSEQ multiplex PCR; TCRdb's version includes in-frame clones alone and lacks a portion of them. The V and J calls and clone size come from that table; D and trimming were worked out from the DNA. The data hold 37,000 or so clones, with about 89% observed a single time. The CDR3 totals 17 residues. Germline values: CDR1 SQVTM, CDR2 ANQGSEA. The junction had 12 bases not matched to a gene; V was cut back by 3 bases and J by 4 bases. Sequenced sample: peripheral blood. The rearrangement joins TRBV29-1 to TRBJ2-2; 9 bases align to TRBD2. The receptor was derived from a human donor in a cohort sampled during active COVID-19. The DNA of the CDR3 is TGCAGCGTTGAGGGCGGGAGGGCCGCGTGGGGCACCGGGGAGCTGTTTTTT. It encodes CSVEGGRAAWGTGELFF.